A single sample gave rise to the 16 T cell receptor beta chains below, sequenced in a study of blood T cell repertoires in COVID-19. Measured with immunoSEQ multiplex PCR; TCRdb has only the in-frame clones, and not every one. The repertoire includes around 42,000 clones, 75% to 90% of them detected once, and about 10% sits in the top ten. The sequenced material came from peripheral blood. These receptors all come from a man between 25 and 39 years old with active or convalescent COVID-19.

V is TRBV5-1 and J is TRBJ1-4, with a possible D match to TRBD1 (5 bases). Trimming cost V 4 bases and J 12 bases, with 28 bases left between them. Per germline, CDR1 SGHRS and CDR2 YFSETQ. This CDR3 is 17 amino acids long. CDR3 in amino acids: CASSGIGSQARGSELFF. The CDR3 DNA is TGCGCCAGCAGCGGGATCGGCTCACAGGCCCGGGGGTCAGAACTGTTTTTT.

The CDR3 here is CASRLTVANYGYTF. CDR3 bases: TGTGCAAGTCGCTTGACAGTAGCTAACTATGGCTACACCTTC. The genes are TRBV12-2 and TRBJ1-2; no DNA check was done on the table's D call, TRBD1. TRBV12-2 is a pseudogene. The CDR3 has 14 amino acids.

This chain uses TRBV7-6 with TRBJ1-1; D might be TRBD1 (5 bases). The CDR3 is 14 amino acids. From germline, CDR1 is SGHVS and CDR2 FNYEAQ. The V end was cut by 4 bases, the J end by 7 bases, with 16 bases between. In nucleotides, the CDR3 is TGTGCCAGCAGCTCCGACGCAGGGATCGGTGAAGCTTTCTTT. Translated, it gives CASSSDAGIGEAFF.

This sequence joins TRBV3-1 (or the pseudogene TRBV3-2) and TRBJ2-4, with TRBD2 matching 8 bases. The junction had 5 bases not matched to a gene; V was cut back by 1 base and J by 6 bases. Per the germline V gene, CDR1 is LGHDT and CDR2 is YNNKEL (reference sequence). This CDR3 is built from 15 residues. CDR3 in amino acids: CASSQGSAGGNIQYF. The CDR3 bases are TGTGCCAGCAGCCAAGGGTCGGCGGGGGGAAACATTCAGTACTTC.

CDR3 protein: CASSSLAGPNEQFF. The CDR3 nucleotides are TGTGCCAGCAGCTCCTTAGCGGGTCCCAATGAGCAGTTCTTC. The chain links TRBV5-6 to TRBJ2-1, with 7 positions matching TRBD2. V dropped 3 bases and J dropped 6; count of bases not matched to a gene: 6. CDR3 length: 14 amino acids. CDR1 is SGHDT, CDR2 YYEEEE, per germline.

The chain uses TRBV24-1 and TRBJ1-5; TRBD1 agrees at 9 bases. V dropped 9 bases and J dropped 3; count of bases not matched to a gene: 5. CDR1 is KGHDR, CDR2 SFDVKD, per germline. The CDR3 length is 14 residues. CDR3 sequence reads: CATQGTGINQPQHF. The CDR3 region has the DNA TGTGCCACCCAAGGGACAGGGATCAATCAGCCCCAGCATTTT.

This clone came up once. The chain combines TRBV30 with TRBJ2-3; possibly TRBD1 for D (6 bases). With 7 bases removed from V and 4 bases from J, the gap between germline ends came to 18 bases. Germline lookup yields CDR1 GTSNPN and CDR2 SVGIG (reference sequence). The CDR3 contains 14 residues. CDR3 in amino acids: CASRGGVIPDTQYF. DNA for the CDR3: TGTGCCTCCCGAGGGGGAGTTATCCCAGATACGCAGTATTTT.

Written as DNA, the CDR3 is TGTGCCAGCAGCTCCCCACTAGCGGGGGGGACCCAGTACTTC. Its protein product is CASSSPLAGGTQYF. V usage is TRBV7-9 and J usage is TRBJ2-5, with TRBD2 matching over 12 bases. Trimming cost V 4 bases and J 7 bases; bases outside gene matches: 4. CDR1 is SEHNR and CDR2 is FQNEAQ in the germline V gene (reference sequence). The CDR3 runs 14 residues.

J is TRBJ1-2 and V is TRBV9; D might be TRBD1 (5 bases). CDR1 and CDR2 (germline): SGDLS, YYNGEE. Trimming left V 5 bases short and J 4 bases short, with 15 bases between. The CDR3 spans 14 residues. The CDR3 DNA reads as TGTGCCAGCAGACCCACGGGGGATGGCTATGGCTACACCTTC. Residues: CASRPTGDGYGYTF. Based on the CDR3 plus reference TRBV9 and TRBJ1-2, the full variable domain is DSGVTQTPKHLITATGQRVTLRCSPRSGDLSVYWYQQSLDQGLQFLIQYYNGEERAKGNILERFSAQQFPDLHSELNLSSLELGDSALYFCASRPTGDGYGYTFGSGTRLTVV.

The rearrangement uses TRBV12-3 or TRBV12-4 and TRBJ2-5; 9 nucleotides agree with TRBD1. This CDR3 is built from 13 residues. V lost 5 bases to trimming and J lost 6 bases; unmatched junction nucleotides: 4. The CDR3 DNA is TGTGCCAGCAGTCCACAGGGGGCCAAGACCCAGTACTTC. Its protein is CASSPQGAKTQYF.

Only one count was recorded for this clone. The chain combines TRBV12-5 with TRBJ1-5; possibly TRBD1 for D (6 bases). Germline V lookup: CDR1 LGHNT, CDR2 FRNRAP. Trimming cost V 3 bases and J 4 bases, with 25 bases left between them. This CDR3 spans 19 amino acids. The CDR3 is CASGLASTDSGGQNQPQHF. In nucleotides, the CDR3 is TGTGCTAGTGGTTTAGCATCGACAGACTCTGGGGGCCAAAATCAGCCCCAGCATTTT.

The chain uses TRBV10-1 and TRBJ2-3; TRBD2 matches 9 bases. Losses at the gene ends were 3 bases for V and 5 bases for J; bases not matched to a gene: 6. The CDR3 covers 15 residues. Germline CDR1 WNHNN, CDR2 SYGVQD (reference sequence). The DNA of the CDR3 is TGCGCCAGCAGTGATCCGGCGGGAGGGATAGATACGCAGTATTTT. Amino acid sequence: CASSDPAGGIDTQYF.

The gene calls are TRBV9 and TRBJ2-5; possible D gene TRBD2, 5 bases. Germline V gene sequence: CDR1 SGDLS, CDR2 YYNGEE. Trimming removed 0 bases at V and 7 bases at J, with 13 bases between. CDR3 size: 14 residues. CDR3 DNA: TGTGCCAGCAGCGTAGGATCTCGTGAGGGGACCCAGTACTTC. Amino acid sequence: CASSVGSREGTQYF. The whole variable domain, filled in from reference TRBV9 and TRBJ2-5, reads DSGVTQTPKHLITATGQRVTLRCSPRSGDLSVYWYQQSLDQGLQFLIQYYNGEERAKGNILERFSAQQFPDLHSELNLSSLELGDSALYFCASSVGSREGTQYFGPGTRLLVL.

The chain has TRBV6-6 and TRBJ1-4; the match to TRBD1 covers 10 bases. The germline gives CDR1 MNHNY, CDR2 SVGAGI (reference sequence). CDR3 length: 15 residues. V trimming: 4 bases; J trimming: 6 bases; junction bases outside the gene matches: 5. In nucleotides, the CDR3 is TGTGCCAGCAGTTCTGCCGGGACAGGGGATGAAAAACTGTTTTTT. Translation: CASSSAGTGDEKLFF.

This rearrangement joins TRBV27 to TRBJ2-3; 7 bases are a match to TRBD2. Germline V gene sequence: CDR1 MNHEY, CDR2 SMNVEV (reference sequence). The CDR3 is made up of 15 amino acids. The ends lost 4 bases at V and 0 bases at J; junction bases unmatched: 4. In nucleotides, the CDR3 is TGTGCCAGCAGTTGGGGACTACTTAGCACAGATACGCAGTATTTT. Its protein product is CASSWGLLSTDTQYF.

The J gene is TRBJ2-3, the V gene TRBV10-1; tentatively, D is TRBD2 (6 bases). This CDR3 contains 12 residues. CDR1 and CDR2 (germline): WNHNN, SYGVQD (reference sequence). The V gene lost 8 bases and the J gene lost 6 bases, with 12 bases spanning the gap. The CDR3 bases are TGCGCCAGCGCGGGGTTTTCCGATACGCAGTATTTT. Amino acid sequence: CASAGFSDTQYF.